This section outlines one TCR beta chain sequence together with its context. The antigen is unknown. A junction boundary mismatches the germline segment, possibly from a read error. CDR1 and CDR2 from the germline V gene are SGHKS and YYEKEE (reference sequence). The CDR3 is 11 residues long. The data stem from a study of CD8+CD57+ T cells in acquired aplastic anemia. Study-wide context: Sorted CD4+ and CD8+ cells gave an average of approximately 3.4 ug of DNA. On average, healthy donors gave about 11 million reads for CD4+ cells.

Study-wide results and limits: Around 29 shared CD8+ CDR3s appeared highly expressed within patients' immunodominant clones. Significance was not reached for CD8+ Simpson's diversity between patients and controls.

Genomic DNA provided the template from which TCR beta VDJ and CDR3 profiles were obtained. Each CDR3 protein gets one entry after TCRdb re-called the reads with MiXCR. The sample lists 400,000 to 500,000 distinct CDR3 sequences; 65% to 80% were seen once. The receptor comes from a human donor in good health, serving as a control. The chain combines TRBV5-5 with TRBJ2-7; D is perhaps TRBD1 (5 bases). Sequencing used sorted CD4+, CD8+, or CD8+CD57+ T cells (not recorded which) from PBMCs. The CDR3 nucleotides read TGTGCCACCAGCTTGCCCGCAAGGGGAAACTTC. Amino acids: CATSLPARGNF.